The clone carrying this TCR beta chain has just a few counts. This sequence may be a read error, since a much larger clone differs from it by one base. This sample stems from a study of CD8 T cells in ankylosing spondylitis. The germline gives CDR1 DFQATT, CDR2 SNEGSKA (reference sequence). Between the trimmed V and J ends, which lost 3 bases and 4 bases, there was a span of 12 bases. The CDR3 is 13 residues long. A single record per CDR3 protein comes from TCRdb applying MiXCR to the 5' RACE reads. The sample yields under 250,000 distinct CDR3 sequences, 8% to 9% seen once. The sample was blood, either unsorted or a sorted T cell fraction (not recorded which). The genes are TRBV20-1 and TRBJ2-5; TRBD2 is a possible D gene (5 bases). The clonotype comes from a female donor with ankylosing spondylitis or in good health (not recorded which). In nucleotides, the CDR3 is TGCAGTGCTAGTAACATAGCGTCAGAGACCCAGTACTTC. Translated, it gives CSASNIASETQYF.